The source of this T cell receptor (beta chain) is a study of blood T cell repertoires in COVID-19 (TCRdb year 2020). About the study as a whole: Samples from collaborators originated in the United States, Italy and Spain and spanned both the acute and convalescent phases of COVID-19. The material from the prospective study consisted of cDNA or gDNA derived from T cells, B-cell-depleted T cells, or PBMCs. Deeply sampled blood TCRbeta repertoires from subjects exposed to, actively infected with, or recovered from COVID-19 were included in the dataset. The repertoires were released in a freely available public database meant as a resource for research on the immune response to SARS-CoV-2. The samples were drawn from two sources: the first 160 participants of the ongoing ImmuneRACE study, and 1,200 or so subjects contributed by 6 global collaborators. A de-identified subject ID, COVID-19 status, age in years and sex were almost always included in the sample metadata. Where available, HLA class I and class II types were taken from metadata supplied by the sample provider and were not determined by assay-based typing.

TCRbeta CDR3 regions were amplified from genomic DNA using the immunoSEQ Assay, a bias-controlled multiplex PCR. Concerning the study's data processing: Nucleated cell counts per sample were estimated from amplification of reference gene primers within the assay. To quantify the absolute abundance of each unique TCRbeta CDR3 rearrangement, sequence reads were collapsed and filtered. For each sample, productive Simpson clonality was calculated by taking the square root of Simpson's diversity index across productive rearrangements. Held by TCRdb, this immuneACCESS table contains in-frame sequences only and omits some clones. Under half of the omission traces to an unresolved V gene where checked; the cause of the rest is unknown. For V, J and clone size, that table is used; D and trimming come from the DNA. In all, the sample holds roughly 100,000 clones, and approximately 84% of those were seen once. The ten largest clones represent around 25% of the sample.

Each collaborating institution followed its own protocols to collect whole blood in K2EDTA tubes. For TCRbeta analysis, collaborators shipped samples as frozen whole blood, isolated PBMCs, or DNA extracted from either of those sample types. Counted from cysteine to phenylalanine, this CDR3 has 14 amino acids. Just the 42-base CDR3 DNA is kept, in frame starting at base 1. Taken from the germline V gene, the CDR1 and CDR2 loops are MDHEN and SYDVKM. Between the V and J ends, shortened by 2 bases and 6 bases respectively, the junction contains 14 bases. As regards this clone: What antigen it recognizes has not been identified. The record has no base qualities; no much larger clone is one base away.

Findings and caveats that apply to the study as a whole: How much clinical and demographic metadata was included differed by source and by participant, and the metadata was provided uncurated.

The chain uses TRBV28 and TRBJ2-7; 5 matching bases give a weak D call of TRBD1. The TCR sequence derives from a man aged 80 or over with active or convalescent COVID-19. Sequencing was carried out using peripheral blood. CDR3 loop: CASSLGAGLGEQYF. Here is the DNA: TGTGCCAGCAGTTTAGGGGCAGGTCTTGGCGAGCAGTACTTC.